This T cell receptor beta chain appears in the sequencing data of a study of shared clonotypes between healthy human individuals. Findings and caveats of the study: Non-shared clonotypes had lower generation probabilities than clonotypes shared by all four sorted-subset donors. Between a handful of donors, naive CD4 clonotypes were shared at a level of around 4.8%.

The CDR3 is 15 residues long. CDR1 MNHEY and CDR2 SMNVEV come from the germline V gene (reference sequence). Losses at the gene ends were 0 bases for V and 10 bases for J; bases not matched to a gene: 11. A deep-level run was used for the assay. The sorted-subset replicate PCRs were given around 190 ng DNA, which is tens of thousands of T cell genomes. The protocol was immunoSEQ multiplex PCR, while the TCRdb copy is restricted to in-frame clones and leaves out a portion. The sample comprises some 200,000 clones, just under 95% of which are singletons, and 0.067% rests with the top ten. For this clone: The antigen is not known.

The sequence was obtained from a woman aged 30 to 39 in good health. Sequencing was performed on naive CD4+ T cells sorted from blood. Stated subset: CD45RA+ positively selected. The chain combines TRBV27 with TRBJ2-7, with 8 bases identical to TRBD1. The CDR3, as DNA: TGTGCCAGCAGTTTATCGGCAGGGGGCTATGAGATCCAGTACTTC. Its protein is CASSLSAGGYEIQYF.